The T cell receptor beta chain described here comes from a study of blood T cell repertoires in COVID-19. Study at large: The origin of the acute and convalescent COVID-19 samples was the United States, Italy and Spain. PBMCs, B-cell-depleted T cells, or T cells were the source of the cDNA or gDNA that made up the material.

In the study's own analysis: Researchers report that nucleated cell counts were estimated from reference gene primer amplification. Profiled with immunoSEQ multiplex PCR; TCRdb holds only in-frame clones, not every one. V and J calls and clone size follow that table, whereas D and trimming were derived from the DNA. The sample consists of 150,000 to 200,000 clones, around 85% of them appearing once. The receptor's source is a woman in her sixties or seventies with acute or convalescent COVID-19. The sample was peripheral blood.

CDR3 loop: CASSTGTAGNTIYF. The CDR3 coding sequence is TGTGCCAGTAGTACTGGGACAGCAGGAAACACCATATATTTT. The V gene is TRBV19, the J gene TRBJ1-3, with 7 positions matching TRBD1. CDR3 size: 14 residues. The germline CDR1 and CDR2 sequences are LNHDA and SQIVND (reference sequence). The V gene end was trimmed by 4 bases and the J gene end by 4 bases; junction bases not matched to a gene: 4.